The next 27 T cell receptor beta chains were all read from a single sample in a study of cytomegalovirus exposure and HLA in healthy donors. Sequenced by immunoSEQ multiplex PCR; TCRdb stores in-frame clones only, minus some. The table has approximately 150,000 clones, less than 90% seen once. Sequenced material: PBMCs. The source is a man younger than 40 in good health and CMV-seropositive.

The chain joins TRBV4-1 to TRBJ2-7; TRBD2 agrees at 8 bases. V lost 1 base, J lost 3 bases, and 14 bases stayed unmatched. Germline loops: CDR1 MGHRA, CDR2 YSYEKL. There are 18 residues in the CDR3. CDR3 DNA sequence: TGCGCCAGCAGCCAAGCAAATAGCGGGACCTTAAAAAGCTACGAGCAGTACTTC. This codes for CASSQANSGTLKSYEQYF.

V is TRBV6-5 and J is TRBJ2-1; 8 positions match TRBD2. Trimming at V came to 5 bases and at J to 8 bases, leaving 5 bases not matched to a gene. Germline CDR1 is MNHEY and CDR2 is SVGAGI. The CDR3 is 13 amino acids. The CDR3 sequence is CASSPGRAHEQFF. DNA for the CDR3: TGTGCCAGCAGTCCCGGGAGGGCCCATGAGCAGTTCTTC.

This chain uses TRBV25-1 with TRBJ2-1, with 8 positions matching TRBD1. The CDR3 spans 17 residues. Germline assignment: CDR1 MGHDK and CDR2 SYGVNS. V was pared by 4 bases and J by 5 bases, with 13 bases of the junction left unmatched. In DNA form, the CDR3 reads TGTGCCAGCAGTGGGTTAACTGGACAGGGTCGCGACAATGAGCAGTTCTTC. Translation: CASSGLTGQGRDNEQFF.

CDR3 in amino acids: CASSPAVPQQYF. CDR3 sequence (DNA): TGTGCCAGCAGCCCCGCGGTCCCCCAGCAGTACTTC. The rearrangement joins TRBV11-2 to TRBJ2-7; D is unclear. Per germline, CDR1 SGHAT and CDR2 FQNNGV. The V gene lost 5 bases and the J gene lost 8 bases, with 13 bases spanning the gap. This CDR3 region has 12 residues.

This clone occurred a few times. This chain joins TRBV13 and TRBJ1-2; weak D call: TRBD1 (6 bases). Germline CDR1 and CDR2: PRHDT and FYEKMQ (reference sequence). Trimming pared 0 bases from V and 4 bases from J, leaving 15 bases between. This CDR3 comprises 16 residues. The CDR3 sequence: CASSLGPGQNPYGYTF. CDR3 nucleotides: TGTGCCAGCAGCTTAGGCCCAGGACAGAACCCCTATGGCTACACCTTC.

The sample holds one count of this clone. This chain joins TRBV4-3 and TRBJ1-2; D remains unclear. Trimming left V 0 bases short and J 4 bases short, with 6 bases between. Per the germline V gene, CDR1 is LGHNA and CDR2 is YSLEER. CDR3 length equals 13 residues. The CDR3 here is CASSQDLLYGYTF. CDR3 coding DNA: TGCGCCAGCAGCCAAGATCTTCTCTATGGCTACACCTTC.

CDR3 in amino acids: CASTSGLAPGELFF. In nucleotides, the CDR3 is TGTGCCAGTACCTCCGGACTAGCGCCCGGGGAGCTGTTTTTT. The chain carries TRBV19 and TRBJ2-2; 9 positions match TRBD2. Losses at the gene ends were 7 bases for V and 6 bases for J; bases not matched to a gene: 6. This CDR3 spans 14 amino acids. Per the germline V gene, CDR1 is LNHDA and CDR2 is SQIVND (reference sequence).

V is TRBV28 and J is TRBJ2-7; TRBD1 agrees at 9 bases. Germline CDR1 MDHEN, CDR2 SYDVKM. V shed 2 bases and J 0 bases; nucleotides not matched to a gene: 11. This CDR3 contains 18 residues. The CDR3 spells CASSLGGTGLGSSYEQYF. The CDR3 nucleotides read TGTGCCAGCAGTTTAGGCGGGACAGGGTTGGGGAGCTCCTACGAGCAGTACTTC.

This clone was picked up a small number of times. Written as DNA, the CDR3 is TGTGCCAGCAGCTTAGCCCGGGGATTCAATCAGCCCCAGCATTTT. This gives the protein CASSLARGFNQPQHF. This sequence joins TRBV7-2 and TRBJ1-5; no firm D call. The CDR3 runs 15 residues. V lost 0 bases to trimming and J lost 3 bases, with 9 bases between them. CDR1 and CDR2 (germline): SGHTA, FQGNSA.

The J gene is TRBJ1-6, the V gene TRBV6-1, with D perhaps TRBD1 (5 bases). Germline V lookup: CDR1 MNHNS, CDR2 SASEGT. This CDR3 spans 14 amino acids. The CDR3 sequence: CATGGTLPNSPLHF. The CDR3, as DNA: TGTGCTACCGGGGGGACTCTACCCAATTCACCCCTCCACTTT.

This clone was seen a single time. J is TRBJ2-5 and V is TRBV29-1; D is perhaps TRBD1 (5 bases). Germline V gene lookup returns CDR1 SQVTM and CDR2 ANQGSEA. V shed 6 bases and J shed 7 bases, with 15 bases lying between them. CDR3 size: 12 residues. The CDR3 nucleotides are TGCAGCGTGCCCTGGGGCGAATGGACCCAGTACTTC. This translates into CSVPWGEWTQYF.

The chain employs TRBV15 and TRBJ2-2; tentative D call: TRBD1 (7 bases). CDR3 size: 14 residues. Germline V lookup: CDR1 LNHNV, CDR2 YYDKDF (reference sequence). The V end was cut by 5 bases, the J end by 4 bases, with 11 bases between. CDR3 sequence reads: CATSQGGPTGELFF. The CDR3 coding sequence is TGTGCCACCAGCCAGGGGGGCCCCACCGGGGAGCTGTTTTTT.

This chain uses TRBV25-1 with TRBJ2-3, with D perhaps matching TRBD1 (5 bases). V shed 4 bases and J shed 6 bases, with 8 bases lying between them. This CDR3 has 12 residues. Germline-derived CDR1 and CDR2 are MGHDK and SYGVNS. CDR3 DNA: TGTGCCAGCAGTGCCCAGGGTGATACGCAGTATTTT. This gives the protein CASSAQGDTQYF.

The gene calls are TRBV2 and TRBJ2-3; D may be TRBD1 (6 bases). In germline, CDR1 is SNHLY, CDR2 FYNNEI. Trimming stripped 8 bases from V and 2 bases from J, with 14 bases between. The CDR3 has 14 residues. This chain's CDR3 is CASVVGALTDTQYF. The CDR3, as DNA: TGTGCCAGCGTCGTGGGGGCCCTCACAGATACGCAGTATTTT.

This chain uses TRBV6-6 with TRBJ1-2; 7 nucleotides agree with TRBD1. This CDR3 spans 10 amino acids. The V gene's germline CDR1 is MNHNY and CDR2 SVGAGI (reference sequence). Unmatched junction bases numbered 4, after V lost 8 bases and J lost 10 bases. The CDR3 sequence: CASADRAYTF. The CDR3 bases are TGTGCCAGCGCCGACAGGGCCTACACCTTC.

CDR3 DNA: TGTGCCAGCAGTGTTACGTCCCGGGACAGGGGCGGGGGCTACACCTTC. The encoded protein is CASSVTSRDRGGGYTF. The rearrangement uses TRBV6-1 and TRBJ1-2; 10 nucleotides align to TRBD1. Looked up from germline, CDR1 is MNHNS and CDR2 is SASEGT. The length of the CDR3 is 16 residues. With 4 bases clipped from V and 8 bases from J, the junction kept 13 bases outside the gene matches.

In its sample, this clone was seen once. One end of the junction fails to match germline, which may point to a read error. The chain is built from TRBV7-2 and TRBJ2-7, with D maybe TRBD1 (6 bases). Per the germline V gene, CDR1 is SGHTA and CDR2 is FQGNSA. This CDR3 is 15 amino acids long. CDR3 sequence (DNA): TGTGCCAGCAGCACAAGCTGGGGGCAACTTGTCCCTCTCCATTTC. Its translation is CASSTSWGQLVPLHF.

In DNA, the CDR3 is TGCGCCAGCAGCTTTTCCAGGGGGCATCAAGAGACCCAGTACTTC. Translation gives CASSFSRGHQETQYF. The J gene is TRBJ2-5, the V gene TRBV5-1; 8 bases are a match to TRBD1. The CDR3 length is 15 residues. Germline V lookup: CDR1 SGHRS, CDR2 YFSETQ. Trimming removed 2 bases from V and 2 bases from J; junction bases left unmatched: 5.

The chain couples TRBV10-3 to TRBJ1-2; D gene unclear. V was shortened by 5 bases and J by 3 bases, with 13 bases between the two germline ends. CDR3 length equals 14 residues. Germline V lookup: CDR1 ENHRY, CDR2 SYGVKD. DNA of the CDR3: TGTGCCATCAGTACGCGGGGTGCAGACTATGGCTACACCTTC. This gives the protein CAISTRGADYGYTF.

This rearrangement joins TRBV5-5 to TRBJ2-7; 12 nucleotides line up with TRBD1. The CDR3 runs 14 residues. J gave up 6 bases and V 3 bases, and 4 bases lay outside the gene matches. Germline CDR1 is SGHKS and CDR2 is YYEKEE (reference sequence). Here the CDR3 reads CASSSGTGGSEQYF. In DNA form, the CDR3 reads TGTGCCAGCAGCTCCGGGACAGGGGGCTCCGAGCAGTACTTC.

V gene TRBV5-5 combines with J gene TRBJ2-7, with 7 bases matching TRBD1. V lost 5 bases and J lost 2; bases outside the gene matches: 10. The germline V gene has CDR1 SGHKS and CDR2 YYEKEE (reference sequence). The CDR3 extends over 15 amino acids. The CDR3: CASRYSGGPTYEQYF. The CDR3, as DNA: TGTGCCAGCAGGTACTCAGGGGGTCCCACCTACGAGCAGTACTTC.

The chain uses TRBV15 and TRBJ1-1; the match to TRBD1 covers 8 bases. Germline V gene lookup returns CDR1 LNHNV and CDR2 YYDKDF (reference sequence). The ends lost 3 bases at V and 7 bases at J; junction bases unmatched: 7. The CDR3 sequence is 14 residues long. CDR3 coding DNA: TGTGCCACCAGCAGGCGATACGGACAGGGTGAAGCTTTCTTT. Amino acid sequence: CATSRRYGQGEAFF.

The V gene is TRBV7-9, the J gene TRBJ1-5, with D maybe TRBD1 (5 bases). The CDR3 consists of 12 residues. Trimming removed 9 bases at V and 5 bases at J, with 11 bases between. Germline-derived CDR1 and CDR2 are SEHNR and FQNEAQ (reference sequence). The CDR3 sequence is CASSWGDQPQHF. The CDR3 DNA is TGTGCCAGTTCCTGGGGGGATCAGCCCCAGCATTTT.

This chain uses TRBV7-6 with TRBJ2-3; perhaps TRBD2 as D (6 bases). This CDR3 region has 15 residues. CDR1 is SGHVS, CDR2 FNYEAQ, per germline. V was cut by 5 bases and J by 4 bases, with 16 bases left in between. CDR3 bases: TGTGCCAGCAGCAATCTACTGCGGGAAGCAGATACGCAGTATTTT. Translation: CASSNLLREADTQYF.

The rearrangement links TRBV5-1 to TRBJ2-1; 12 positions agree with TRBD2. V gave up 5 bases and J gave up 5 bases; unmatched junction bases: 5. This CDR3 has 15 amino acids. Germline assignment: CDR1 SGHRS and CDR2 YFSETQ. CDR3 sequence (DNA): TGCGCCAGCAGTCCGGGACTAGCGGGCAACAATGAGCAGTTCTTC. Protein product: CASSPGLAGNNEQFF.

The chain recombines TRBV19 with TRBJ1-5; 9 bases fit TRBD1. The CDR3 is 15 amino acids. The J segment lost 6 bases and the V segment lost 6 bases, leaving 9 bases of the junction unmatched. The germline gives CDR1 LNHDA, CDR2 SQIVND (reference sequence). The DNA of the CDR3 is TGTGCCAGTAGGCTCGGGACAGGGATCGCTCAGCCCCAGCATTTT. Its translation: CASRLGTGIAQPQHF.

The rearrangement joins TRBV2 to TRBJ2-7; D possibly corresponds to TRBD2 (6 bases). The V and J ends lost 1 base and 7 bases respectively, with 17 bases between them. Looked up from germline, CDR1 is SNHLY and CDR2 is FYNNEI. The CDR3 runs to 15 residues. The chain's CDR3 is CASSEGLAPTWEQYF. The CDR3 DNA sequence: TGTGCCAGCAGTGAAGGGCTAGCGCCGACCTGGGAGCAGTACTTC.